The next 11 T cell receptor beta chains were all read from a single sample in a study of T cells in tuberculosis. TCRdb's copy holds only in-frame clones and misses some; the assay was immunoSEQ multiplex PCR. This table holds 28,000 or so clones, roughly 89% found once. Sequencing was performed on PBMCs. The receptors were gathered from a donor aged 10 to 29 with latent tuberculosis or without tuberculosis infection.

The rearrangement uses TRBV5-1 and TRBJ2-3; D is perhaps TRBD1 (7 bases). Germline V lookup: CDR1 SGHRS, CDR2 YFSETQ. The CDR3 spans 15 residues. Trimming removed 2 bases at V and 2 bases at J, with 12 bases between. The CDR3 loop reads CASSFQGGLTDTQYF. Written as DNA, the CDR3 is TGCGCCAGCAGCTTCCAGGGGGGACTCACAGATACGCAGTATTTT.

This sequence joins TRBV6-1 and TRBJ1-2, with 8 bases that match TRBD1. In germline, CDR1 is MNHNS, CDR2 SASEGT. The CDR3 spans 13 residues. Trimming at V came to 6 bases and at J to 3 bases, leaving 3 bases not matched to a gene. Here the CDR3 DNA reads TGTGCCAGCAGCTTGACAGGGGACTATGGCTACACCTTC. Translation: CASSLTGDYGYTF.

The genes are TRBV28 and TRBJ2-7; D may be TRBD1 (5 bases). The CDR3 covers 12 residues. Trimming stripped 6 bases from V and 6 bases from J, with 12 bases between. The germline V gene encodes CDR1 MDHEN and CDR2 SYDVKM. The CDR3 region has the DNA TGTGCCAGCAGCTGGACAAACGGCGAGCAGTACTTC. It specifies CASSWTNGEQYF.

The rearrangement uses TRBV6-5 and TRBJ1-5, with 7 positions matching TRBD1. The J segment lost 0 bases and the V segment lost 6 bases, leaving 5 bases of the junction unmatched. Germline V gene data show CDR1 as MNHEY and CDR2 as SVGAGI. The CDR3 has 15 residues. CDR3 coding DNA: TGTGCCAGCAGCGGGACAGCTAATAGCAATCAGCCCCAGCATTTT. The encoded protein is CASSGTANSNQPQHF.

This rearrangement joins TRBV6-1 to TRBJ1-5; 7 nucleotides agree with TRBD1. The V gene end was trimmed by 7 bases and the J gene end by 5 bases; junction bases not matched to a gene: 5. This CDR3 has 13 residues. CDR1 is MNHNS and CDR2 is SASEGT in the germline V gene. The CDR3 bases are TGTGCCAGCATACAGGGGAACTATCAGCCCCAGCATTTT. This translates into CASIQGNYQPQHF.

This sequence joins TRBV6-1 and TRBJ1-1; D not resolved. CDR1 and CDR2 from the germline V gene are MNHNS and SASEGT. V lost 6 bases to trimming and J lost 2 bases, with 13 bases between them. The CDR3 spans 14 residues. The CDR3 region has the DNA TGTGCCAGCAGCCCCCCGGTCCCTAACACTGAAGCTTTCTTT. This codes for CASSPPVPNTEAFF.

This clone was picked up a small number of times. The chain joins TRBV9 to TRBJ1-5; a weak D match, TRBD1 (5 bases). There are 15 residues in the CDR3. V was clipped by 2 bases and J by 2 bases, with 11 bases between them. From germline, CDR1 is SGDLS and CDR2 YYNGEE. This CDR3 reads CASSVSSGGNQPQHF. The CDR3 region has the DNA TGTGCCAGCAGCGTCTCTTCGGGGGGCAATCAGCCCCAGCATTTT.

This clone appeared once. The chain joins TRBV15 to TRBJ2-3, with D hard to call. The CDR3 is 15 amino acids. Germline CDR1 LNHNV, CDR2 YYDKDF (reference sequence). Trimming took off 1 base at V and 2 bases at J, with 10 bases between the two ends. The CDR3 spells CATSRGRVSTDTQYF. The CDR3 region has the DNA TGTGCCACCAGCAGAGGACGGGTGTCCACAGATACGCAGTATTTT.

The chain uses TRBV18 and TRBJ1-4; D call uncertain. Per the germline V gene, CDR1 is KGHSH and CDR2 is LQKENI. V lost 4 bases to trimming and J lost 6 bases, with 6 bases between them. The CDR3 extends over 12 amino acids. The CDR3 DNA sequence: TGTGCCAGCTCACGTACGGATGAAAAACTGTTTTTT. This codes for CASSRTDEKLFF.

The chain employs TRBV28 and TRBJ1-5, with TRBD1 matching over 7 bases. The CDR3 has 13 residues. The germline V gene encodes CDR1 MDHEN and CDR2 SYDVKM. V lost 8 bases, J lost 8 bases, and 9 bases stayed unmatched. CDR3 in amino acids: CASVTEGAKPQHF. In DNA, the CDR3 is TGTGCCAGCGTAACGGAGGGGGCAAAGCCCCAGCATTTT.

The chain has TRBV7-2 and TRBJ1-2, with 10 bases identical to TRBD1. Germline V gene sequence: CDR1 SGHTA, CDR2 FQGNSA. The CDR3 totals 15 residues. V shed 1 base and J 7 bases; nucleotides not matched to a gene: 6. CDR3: CASSLGRGDRGGYTF. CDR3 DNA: TGTGCCAGCAGCTTAGGAAGGGGGGACAGGGGTGGCTACACCTTC. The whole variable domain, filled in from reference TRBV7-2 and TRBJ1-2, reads GAGVSQSPSNKVTEKGKDVELRCDPISGHTALYWYRQSLGQGLEFLIYFQGNSAPDKSGLPSDRFSAERTGGSVSTLTIQRTQQEDSAVYLCASSLGRGDRGGYTFGSGTRLTVV.